Presented here are 32 T cell receptor beta chains from one specimen sequenced in a study of T cells in Graves' hyperthyroidism and ophthalmopathy. It was RNA transcripts that yielded the amplified TCR beta CDR3 regions. The HTBI primer set served for first-round RT-PCR of the TCR CDR3. TCRdb used MiXCR to reprocess the multiplex PCR reads, holding one entry per CDR3 protein. There are 20,000 to 30,000 distinct CDR3 sequences in the sample; about 53% occur only once, and around 23% lies in the top ten. The sequenced sample consisted of blood. The receptors here all came from a woman aged 35 to 49 with Graves' hyperthyroidism that later progressed to Graves' ophthalmopathy.

The chain recombines TRBV9 with TRBJ2-1; 10 nucleotides align to TRBD2. The length of the CDR3 is 15 residues. V gave up 0 bases and J gave up 5 bases; unmatched junction bases: 2. Germline CDR1 SGDLS, CDR2 YYNGEE. CDR3 loop: CASSVVGLADNEQFF. The CDR3 coding sequence is TGTGCCAGCAGCGTAGTAGGACTAGCGGACAATGAGCAGTTCTTC.

This CDR3 reads CASSRLAGCYNEQFF. DNA of the CDR3: TGTGCCAGCAGCCGACTAGCGGGATGTTACAATGAGCAGTTCTTC. V usage is TRBV2 and J usage is TRBJ2-1; 11 nucleotides align to TRBD2. Unmatched junction bases numbered 5, after V lost 6 bases and J lost 4 bases. Germline V gives CDR1 SNHLY, CDR2 FYNNEI. This CDR3 contains 15 residues.

This clonotype is labeled medium-sized. The rearrangement joins TRBV2 to TRBJ2-7; maybe TRBD1 (5 bases). The V and J ends lost 7 bases and 5 bases respectively, with 15 bases between them. CDR1 SNHLY and CDR2 FYNNEI come from the germline V gene. The length of the CDR3 is 13 residues. The CDR3 loop is CASNLRVVNEQYF. In DNA form, the CDR3 reads TGTGCCAGCAATCTCAGGGTAGTAAACGAGCAGTACTTC.

The genes are TRBV7-9 and TRBJ2-1, with no clear D. Per germline, CDR1 SEHNR and CDR2 FQNEAQ (reference sequence). This CDR3 region has 12 residues. The ends were cut back, 4 bases at V and 6 bases at J, with 7 bases in the middle. The CDR3 DNA reads TGTGCCAGCAGCTCTACCTCCAATGAGCAGTTCTTC. This sequence encodes CASSSTSNEQFF.

J is TRBJ2-7 and V is TRBV11-2, with TRBD1 as a possible D gene (6 bases). Germline V gives CDR1 SGHAT, CDR2 FQNNGV. This CDR3 contains 13 residues. Trimming took 3 bases from V and 5 from J, leaving 11 bases between them. CDR3: CASSFHGGNEQYF. CDR3 nucleotides: TGTGCCAGCAGCTTCCATGGGGGCAACGAGCAGTACTTC.

J is TRBJ2-7 and V is TRBV20-1; possibly TRBD2 for D (6 bases). Germline V CDR1 and CDR2: DFQATT, SNEGSKA (reference sequence). V was pared by 0 bases and J by 4 bases, with 16 bases between. The CDR3 is 15 residues long. DNA of the CDR3: TGCAGTGCTAGAGATCCGACCGGGAGAGCTTACGAGCAGTACTTC. It yields the protein CSARDPTGRAYEQYF.

This clonotype was counted many times. The chain recombines TRBV4-2 with TRBJ2-3; D may correspond to TRBD1 or TRBD2 (7 bases each). Deletions cut 0 bases from V and 5 bases from J, with 15 bases between. CDR3 length: 16 amino acids. CDR1 is LGHNA, CDR2 YNFKEQ, per germline. The CDR3 bases are TGTGCCAGCAGCCAAGAAGCGGGGTCAGGGGGAGATACGCAGTATTTT. It encodes CASSQEAGSGGDTQYF.

This clonotype was recorded a few times. The CDR3, as DNA: TGTGCCAGCAGCTTTACAGGGGGCTCAGGTTACGAGCAGTACTTC. Translation gives CASSFTGGSGYEQYF. The genes are TRBV7-9 and TRBJ2-7; 9 nucleotides match TRBD1. From germline, CDR1 is SEHNR and CDR2 FQNEAQ (reference sequence). V was pared by 3 bases and J by 4 bases, with 7 bases of the junction left unmatched. The CDR3 has 15 residues.

V gene TRBV7-3 combines with J gene TRBJ2-1, with unresolved D. Germline V gene lookup returns CDR1 SGHTA and CDR2 FQGTGA. There are 15 residues in the CDR3. Trimming shortened V by 1 base and J by 9 bases, and 16 bases separated the two germline ends. Here the CDR3 reads CASSLNGANSPEQFF. In DNA, the CDR3 is TGTGCCAGCAGCTTAAACGGCGCGAACAGTCCTGAGCAGTTCTTC.

The genes are TRBV20-1 and TRBJ2-7; 9 nucleotides agree with TRBD2. The junction had 8 bases not matched to a gene; V was cut back by 4 bases and J by 4 bases. Germline assignment: CDR1 DFQATT and CDR2 SNEGSKA (reference sequence). CDR3 size: 14 residues. The CDR3 sequence is CSAIAGVDIYEQYF. As DNA, the CDR3 is TGCAGTGCTATAGCGGGAGTAGACATTTACGAGCAGTACTTC.

This clonotype was observed a handful of times. The chain joins TRBV2 to TRBJ2-3; TRBD1 is a possible D gene (6 bases). The V gene lost 6 bases and the J gene lost 0 bases, with 10 bases spanning the gap. The CDR3 spans 14 residues. From germline, CDR1 is SNHLY and CDR2 FYNNEI. CDR3 residues: CASRKRGSTDTQYF. For the CDR3, the DNA is TGTGCCAGCAGAAAAAGGGGGAGCACAGATACGCAGTATTTT.

The chain recombines TRBV2 with TRBJ2-7; D is possibly TRBD1 (7 bases). Germline assignment: CDR1 SNHLY and CDR2 FYNNEI. This CDR3 has 13 residues. Trimming took off 4 bases at V and 4 bases at J, with 11 bases between the two ends. CDR3 region: CASSASGGYEQYF. CDR3 nucleotide sequence: TGTGCCAGCAGTGCTTCAGGGGGGTACGAGCAGTACTTC.

This clonotype occurred many times. This chain links TRBV5-1 with TRBJ2-5; D is unresolved. Germline V lookup: CDR1 SGHRS, CDR2 YFSETQ. The CDR3 runs to 11 residues. V lost 4 bases, J lost 2 bases, and 3 bases lay in between. The CDR3 DNA is TGCGCCAGCAGCGATCAAGAGACCCAGTACTTC. Translating gives CASSDQETQYF.

This clonotype has a handful of counts. The chain links TRBV20-1 to TRBJ2-7; 7 nucleotides line up with TRBD2. J was trimmed by 3 bases and V by 5 bases; bases with no gene match: 13. From germline, CDR1 is DFQATT and CDR2 SNEGSKA (reference sequence). The CDR3 is 15 residues long. The DNA for the CDR3 is TGCAGTGCTGACGACTGGCGGGAGATTCACTACGAGCAGTACTTC. It specifies CSADDWREIHYEQYF.

The chain employs TRBV30 and TRBJ1-6; 8 nucleotides match TRBD1. This CDR3 has 15 residues. Germline CDR1 GTSNPN, CDR2 SVGIG (reference sequence). The trim removed 0 bases at V and 7 bases at J, leaving 5 bases unmatched. The CDR3 DNA sequence: TGTGCCTGGAGTGTAGGCCAGGGGGCGAATTCACCCCTCCACTTT. Translated, it gives CAWSVGQGANSPLHF. The full variable domain, completed using reference TRBV30 and TRBJ1-6, is SQTIHQWPATLVQPVGSPLSLECTVEGTSNPNLYWYRQAAGRGLQLLFYSVGIGQISSEVPQNLSASRPQDRQFILSSKKLLLSDSGFYLCAWSVGQGANSPLHFGNGTRLTVT.

This chain connects TRBV2 to TRBJ1-1, with no clear D. V dropped 7 bases and J dropped 7 bases, with 10 bases sitting between them. Germline CDR1 and CDR2: SNHLY and FYNNEI. The CDR3 spans 11 residues. CDR3 nucleotide sequence: TGTGCCAGCAAGCTCTTGAATGAAGCTTTCTTT. Translating gives CASKLLNEAFF.

The chain is built from TRBV2 and TRBJ1-1, with D possibly matching TRBD1 (5 bases). The CDR3 loop spans 16 amino acids. The V end lost 5 bases, the J end lost 1 base, and 17 bases lay between the germline ends. Germline V gene lookup returns CDR1 SNHLY and CDR2 FYNNEI. The CDR3 coding sequence is TGTGCCAGCAGTTGTTCCCCCGGGGCAGGGAACACTGAAGCTTTCTTT. It is translated as CASSCSPGAGNTEAFF.

This clonotype was detected many times. This chain uses TRBV7-9 with TRBJ2-1; the match to TRBD2 covers 14 bases. J lost 9 bases, V lost 5 bases, and 15 bases had no gene match. The CDR3 contains 18 residues. Germline V gene sequence: CDR1 SEHNR, CDR2 FQNEAQ (reference sequence). The CDR3 reads CASSPDRGAGLAGVEQFF. For the CDR3, the DNA is TGTGCCAGCAGCCCTGACAGGGGTGCGGGACTAGCGGGAGTTGAGCAGTTCTTC.

This clonotype is a singleton in its sample. The J gene is TRBJ2-2, the V gene TRBV24-1; D unclear. V was pared by 5 bases and J by 2 bases, with 5 bases between. The germline V gene encodes CDR1 KGHDR and CDR2 SFDVKD. The CDR3 has 13 residues. The CDR3 region has the DNA TGTGCCACCAGTGTCACCAACACCGGGGAGCTGTTTTTT. This codes for CATSVTNTGELFF.

At least ten counts were recorded for this clonotype. The chain is built from TRBV5-8 and TRBJ2-3; a weak D match, TRBD1 (5 bases). The CDR3 spans 13 residues. Germline V gene data show CDR1 as SGHTS and CDR2 as YDEGEE. The germline V and J ends were trimmed by 2 bases and 4 bases, with 8 bases remaining between them. The CDR3, as DNA: TGTGCCAGCAGCTTCGAAGGGGCAGATACGCAGTATTTT. As protein: CASSFEGADTQYF.

This clonotype is deemed medium-sized. The rearrangement uses TRBV10-3 and TRBJ1-1, with unresolved D. Germline-derived CDR1 and CDR2 are ENHRY and SYGVKD. V was cut by 3 bases and J by 0 bases, with 8 bases left in between. The CDR3 is 14 residues long. The CDR3 DNA reads TGTGCCATCAGTGAACGGATCATGAACACTGAAGCTTTCTTT. Protein: CAISERIMNTEAFF.

V gene TRBV9 combines with J gene TRBJ1-5; 8 bases are a match to TRBD1. The CDR3 has 16 residues. The germline V gene encodes CDR1 SGDLS and CDR2 YYNGEE. V dropped 4 bases and J dropped 6; count of bases not matched to a gene: 12. CDR3 DNA: TGTGCCAGCAGCCTAAGCGAGACAGGGGCAGGTCAGCCCCAGCATTTT. Protein: CASSLSETGAGQPQHF.

Concerning this clonotype itself: The germline gene is not matched at one end of the junction; a read error may be the cause. The genes are TRBV13 and TRBJ2-1; D not certain. The CDR3 has 11 residues. Per germline, CDR1 PRHDT and CDR2 FYEKMQ (reference sequence). The CDR3 here is CVSSTYSEQFF. DNA for the CDR3: TGTGTCAGCAGCACGTACAGTGAGCAGTTCTTC.

The chain is built from TRBV5-1 and TRBJ2-3, with 8 bases matching TRBD1. The CDR3 covers 17 residues. Germline values: CDR1 SGHRS, CDR2 YFSETQ. The junction had 8 bases not matched to a gene; V was cut back by 0 bases and J by 2 bases. The CDR3 loop is CASSLGKTGANTDTQYF. CDR3 coding DNA: TGCGCCAGCAGCTTGGGAAAGACAGGGGCGAACACAGATACGCAGTATTTT.

This clonotype was seen many times. The V call is TRBV6-2 or TRBV6-3, the J call TRBJ2-2; no clear D. V lost 7 bases and J 4 bases, leaving 25 bases between the germline ends. Germline-derived CDR1 and CDR2 are MNHEY and SVGEGT. CDR3 length: 18 residues. As DNA, the CDR3 is TGTGCCAGCAAAGGTGTCGGTAGGTCCGAAAAGGTCACCGGGGAGCTGTTTTTT. It specifies CASKGVGRSEKVTGELFF.

This clonotype was seen at least ten times. The rearrangement links TRBV6-1 to TRBJ2-7; the match to TRBD1 covers 7 bases. From germline, CDR1 is MNHNS and CDR2 SASEGT. V gave up 7 bases and J gave up 4 bases; unmatched junction bases: 4. CDR3 length equals 12 residues. CDR3 nucleotide sequence: TGTGCCAGCAACACAGGGGTATACGAGCAGTACTTC. It is translated as CASNTGVYEQYF.

This clonotype is medium-sized. This rearrangement joins TRBV20-1 to TRBJ2-7, with TRBD1 matching 7 bases. After removal of 3 bases from V and 3 bases from J, the junction contained 8 bases not matched to a gene. The germline V gene encodes CDR1 DFQATT and CDR2 SNEGSKA (reference sequence). The CDR3 has 14 amino acids. The CDR3 nucleotides are TGCAGTGCTAGTACTACAGGGGTTTTCTACGAGCAGTACTTC. It encodes CSASTTGVFYEQYF.

This clonotype came up many times. This may be a read error, as it is one base from a much larger clone. The chain links TRBV7-9 to TRBJ2-3; 11 nucleotides match TRBD2. CDR1 is SEHNR, CDR2 FQNEAQ, per germline (reference sequence). V was pared by 1 base and J by 4 bases, with 4 bases of the junction left unmatched. This CDR3 is built from 16 residues. The DNA of the CDR3 is TGTGCCAGCAGCTTAGAAACTAGCGGGAGTGCAGATACGCAGTATTTT. It is translated as CASSLETSGSADTQYF.

This clonotype was observed many times. The J gene is TRBJ1-3, the V gene TRBV6-1; D ambiguous. The CDR3 extends over 15 amino acids. V was shortened by 6 bases and J by 0 bases, with 12 bases between the two germline ends. Germline V gives CDR1 MNHNS, CDR2 SASEGT. The CDR3 loop is CASSLVRGSGNTIYF. The CDR3 DNA reads TGTGCCAGCAGCTTAGTTCGGGGCTCTGGAAACACCATATATTTT.

J is TRBJ1-1 and V is TRBV20-1; D is undetermined. Per germline, CDR1 DFQATT and CDR2 SNEGSKA (reference sequence). Trimming took off 7 bases at V and 2 bases at J, with 8 bases between the two ends. The CDR3 runs to 11 residues. CDR3 region: CSVRGNTEAFF. The CDR3 nucleotides are TGCAGTGTTCGCGGAAACACTGAAGCTTTCTTT.

This sequence joins TRBV12-3 or TRBV12-4 and TRBJ1-1; D not resolved. This CDR3 has 12 residues. V dropped 4 bases and J dropped 1 base, with 4 bases sitting between them. As DNA, the CDR3 is TGTGCCAGCAGTTCGTGGAACACTGAAGCTTTCTTT. Protein: CASSSWNTEAFF.

The V and J genes are TRBV6-1 and TRBJ2-7, with 10 bases identical to TRBD1. The V gene end was trimmed by 11 bases and the J gene end by 6 bases; junction bases not matched to a gene: 10. Germline CDR1 reads MNHNS; CDR2 reads SASEGT. CDR3 length equals 13 residues. The CDR3 DNA sequence: TGTGCCGCTTCCGGGACAGGGGATCGCGAGCAGTACTTC. Translation: CAASGTGDREQYF.